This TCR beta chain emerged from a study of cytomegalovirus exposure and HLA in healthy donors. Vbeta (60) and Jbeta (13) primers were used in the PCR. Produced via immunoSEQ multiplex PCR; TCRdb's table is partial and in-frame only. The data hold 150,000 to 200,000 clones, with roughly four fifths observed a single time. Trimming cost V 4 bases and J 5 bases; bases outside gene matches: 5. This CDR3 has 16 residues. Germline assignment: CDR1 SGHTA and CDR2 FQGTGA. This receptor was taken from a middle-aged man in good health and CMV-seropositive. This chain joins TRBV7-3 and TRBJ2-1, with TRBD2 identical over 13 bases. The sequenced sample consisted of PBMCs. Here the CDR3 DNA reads TGTGCCAGCAGCTCTTCCGGGACTAGCGGGAACAATGAGCAGTTCTTC. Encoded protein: CASSSSGTSGNNEQFF.